This TCR beta chain comes out of a study of post-analysis software for immune sequencing data. The overall study: Clinical courses comprised relapsing-remitting, secondary progressive and progressive-relapsing multiple sclerosis. General study points: TRBV5-6, TRBV5-1 and TRBV20-1 belonged to a set of roughly 5 TRBV segments that were more frequent in patients than controls. Analysis by F measure revealed that same-batch samples clustered strongly together.

Unique molecular identifiers were built into the TCR beta cDNA libraries. From the PCR reads, TCRdb called clonotypes with MiXCR, one entry per CDR3 protein. The sample contains about 770,000 distinct CDR3 sequences, 46% of which appear only once. This clonotype has only a few counts. The antigen remains unidentified. The CDR3 contains 19 residues. The germline V and J ends were trimmed by 3 bases and 2 bases, with 21 bases remaining between them. Germline V CDR1 and CDR2: SGHRS, YFSETQ. The sequencing input was blood. The TCR was taken from a girl under 18 with multiple sclerosis. The chain links TRBV5-1 to TRBJ2-6; D possibly matches TRBD1 or TRBD2 (6 bases each). CDR3 nucleotides: TGCGCCAGCAGCTCTGAAGGGGGGCGCTTAGGCGCTGGGGCCAACGTCCTGACTTTC. This encodes CASSSEGGRLGAGANVLTF.